A selection of T cell receptor beta chains follows, all from one sample in a study of blood T cell repertoires in COVID-19. This table comes from immunoSEQ multiplex PCR, and its TCRdb copy is limited to in-frame clones, with some not included. The sample has some 120,000 clones; approximately 88% are singletons. Sequencing was carried out using peripheral blood. The receptors derive from a man in his fifties or sixties with acute or convalescent COVID-19. Each CDR3 is given with its conserved first and last residue. The D gene is left open where the match is weak. The size of a clone is reported for some rows only, either as once, few or many, or as a class for expanded clones.

d_gene	j_gene	abundance	v_gene	CDR3aa	CDR3nt
.	TRBJ2-2	.	TRBV3-1/TRBV3-2	CASSQGLNTGELFF	TGTGCCAGCAGCCAAGGTCTCAACACCGGGGAGCTGTTTTTT
TRBD2	TRBJ2-7	.	TRBV7-6	CASSASGTSAYEQYF	TGTGCCAGCAGCGCGAGCGGGACTAGCGCTTACGAGCAGTACTTC
TRBD1	TRBJ1-2	.	TRBV19	CASSIGDRASGYTF	TGTGCCAGTAGTATAGGTGACAGGGCGAGCGGCTACACCTTC
.	TRBJ2-2	.	TRBV19	CASSIGLVWGENTGELFF	TGTGCCAGTAGTATAGGACTCGTGTGGGGCGAGAACACCGGGGAGCTGTTTTTT
.	TRBJ2-7	.	TRBV7-6	CASSLAQFYEQYF	TGTGCCAGCAGCTTAGCACAGTTCTACGAGCAGTACTTC
TRBD1	TRBJ2-5	.	TRBV10-1	CASSEFTGGRTQYF	TGCGCCAGCAGTGAGTTTACAGGGGGACGGACCCAGTACTTC
.	TRBJ2-3	.	TRBV3-1/TRBV3-2	CASSQDRVDTQYF	TGTGCCAGCAGCCAAGACCGAGTCGATACGCAGTATTTT
TRBD2	TRBJ2-1	.	TRBV10-3	CAISEGGRARNEQFF	TGTGCCATCAGTGAGGGGGGGAGGGCCCGCAATGAGCAGTTCTTC
.	TRBJ2-2	.	TRBV9	CASSVGTVGTGELFF	TGTGCCAGCAGCGTAGGGACAGTTGGCACCGGGGAGCTGTTTTTT
TRBD1	TRBJ2-7	.	TRBV4-1	CASSQDGGDRGTIYEQYF	TGCGCCAGCAGCCAAGATGGGGGTGACAGGGGCACAATCTACGAGCAGTACTTC
TRBD1	TRBJ2-5	.	TRBV18	CASSLNSGTAETQYF	TGTGCCAGCTCACTGAACTCCGGGACAGCAGAGACCCAGTACTTC
.	TRBJ1-1	.	TRBV30	CAWRGDFMNTEAFF	TGTGCCTGGAGGGGGGACTTTATGAACACTGAAGCTTTCTTT
.	TRBJ2-2	.	TRBV9	CASSASEGTGELFF	TGTGCCAGCAGCGCGTCCGAGGGCACCGGGGAGCTGTTTTTT
.	TRBJ2-5	once	TRBV7-2	CASSELGLETQYF	TGTGCCAGCAGCGAACTAGGACTAGAGACCCAGTACTTC
TRBD2	TRBJ2-1	.	TRBV6-1	CASQKETSGNNEQFF	TGTGCCTCTCAAAAGGAGACTAGCGGGAACAATGAGCAGTTCTTC
TRBD1	TRBJ2-7	once	TRBV2	CASRRTGLNYEQYF	TGTGCCAGCCGCCGGACAGGGCTTAACTACGAGCAGTACTTC
TRBD2	TRBJ2-3	.	TRBV5-1	CASSTGLAGESRTDTQYF	TGCGCCAGCAGTACCGGACTAGCGGGAGAGTCCCGCACAGATACGCAGTATTTT
.	TRBJ2-1	.	TRBV4-3	CASSLARGSSYNEQFF	TGCGCCAGCAGCCTGGCCCGGGGTAGCTCCTACAATGAGCAGTTCTTC
.	TRBJ1-4	few	TRBV4-1	CASSLGGYNEKLFF	TGCGCCAGCAGCCTGGGAGGTTACAATGAAAAACTGTTTTTT
TRBD1	TRBJ1-2	.	TRBV3-1/TRBV3-2	CASSLRGQGSAYGYTF	TGTGCCAGCAGCCTGAGAGGACAGGGAAGTGCCTATGGCTACACCTTC
TRBD1	TRBJ1-2	.	TRBV5-8	CASSLRDREAYGYTF	TGTGCCAGCAGCCTCCGGGACAGGGAGGCCTATGGCTACACCTTC
TRBD1	TRBJ2-7	.	TRBV3-1/TRBV3-2	CASSPGTASEFEQYF	TGTGCCAGCAGCCCTGGGACAGCTTCGGAGTTCGAGCAGTACTTC
TRBD2	TRBJ2-7	.	TRBV7-2	CASSLGGTRAGAYEQYF	TGTGCCAGCAGCTTAGGGGGGACTAGAGCGGGAGCCTACGAGCAGTACTTC
TRBD1	TRBJ2-1	.	TRBV24-1	CATKDKEQGAREQFF	TGTGCCACCAAGGATAAGGAACAGGGGGCTCGGGAGCAGTTCTTC
.	TRBJ2-2	.	TRBV30	CALTKQGTGELFF	TGTGCCCTGACGAAACAGGGCACCGGGGAGCTGTTTTTT
TRBD1	TRBJ2-1	.	TRBV12-5	CASGFGDSSYNEQFF	TGTGCTAGTGGTTTCGGGGACAGCTCCTACAATGAGCAGTTCTTC
.	TRBJ2-7	.	TRBV2	CASSEGGRADYHYEQYF	TGTGCCAGCAGTGAAGGGGGGCGGGCTGACTACCACTACGAGCAGTACTTC
.	TRBJ2-2	.	TRBV19	CATNRGSNTGELFF	TGTGCCACTAACCGAGGGAGCAACACCGGGGAGCTGTTTTTT
.	TRBJ1-5	.	TRBV25-1	CASSGQGNQPQHF	TGTGCCAGCAGTGGACAGGGCAATCAGCCCCAGCATTTT
TRBD1	TRBJ2-7	.	TRBV19	CASTTGTGRTYEQYF	TGTGCCAGCACCACCGGGACAGGCAGGACCTACGAGCAGTACTTC
.	TRBJ1-5	.	TRBV5-6	CASSYLTGLQPQHF	TGTGCCAGCAGCTACCTTACAGGGCTGCAGCCCCAGCATTTT
TRBD1	TRBJ1-6	once	TRBV5-4	CASSSGQENSYNSPLHF	TGTGCCAGCAGCTCCGGACAGGAGAACTCCTATAATTCACCCCTCCACTTT
TRBD2	TRBJ2-5	.	TRBV20-1	CSASRGLAGVATQYF	TGCAGTGCTAGTCGGGGACTAGCGGGAGTGGCGACCCAGTACTTC
TRBD1	TRBJ1-3	.	TRBV18	CASSPTRGQGGNTIYF	TGTGCCAGCTCACCAACGCGGGGACAGGGAGGAAACACCATATATTTT
TRBD2	TRBJ2-1	.	TRBV4-3	CASSQHPLTSGRGIGHNEQFF	TGCGCCAGCAGCCAACACCCCCTTACTAGCGGGAGGGGGATTGGGCACAATGAGCAGTTCTTC
.	TRBJ2-7	.	TRBV7-2	CASSPTGTYSYEQYF	TGTGCCAGCAGCCCCACGGGAACCTACTCCTACGAGCAGTACTTC
.	TRBJ1-3	.	TRBV9	CASSGLRGNTIYF	TGTGCCAGCAGCGGCCTAAGAGGAAACACCATATATTTT
TRBD2	TRBJ2-1	once	TRBV6-5	CASKPGLANNEQFF	TGTGCCAGCAAACCGGGACTAGCGAACAATGAGCAGTTCTTC
.	TRBJ2-1	.	TRBV11-2	CASSRGAESYNEQFF	TGTGCCAGCAGCCGGGGGGCGGAATCCTACAATGAGCAGTTCTTC
TRBD1	TRBJ2-7	.	TRBV19	CASSSNLGYRGQSYEQYF	TGTGCCAGTAGTTCAAACCTCGGCTACAGGGGGCAATCCTACGAGCAGTACTTC
.	TRBJ1-1	once	TRBV6-5	CASSYGGGRSTEAFF	TGTGCCAGCAGTTACGGTGGGGGCAGGAGCACTGAAGCTTTCTTT
TRBD2	TRBJ2-3	.	TRBV27	CASSLIGAGGTDTQYF	TGTGCCAGCAGTTTAATAGGCGCGGGAGGCACAGATACGCAGTATTTT
.	TRBJ1-3	once	TRBV20-1	CSAPRGNTIYF	TGCAGTGCACCACGGGGAAACACCATATATTTT
.	TRBJ2-1	.	TRBV6-2/TRBV6-3	CASSDPDRSEQFF	TGTGCCAGCAGTGACCCAGACAGGAGTGAGCAGTTCTTC
.	TRBJ2-3	.	TRBV19	CASSSGRPTDTQYF	TGTGCCAGTAGTAGCGGGCGCCCCACAGATACGCAGTATTTT
TRBD1	TRBJ2-3	.	TRBV24-1	CATSDAGTGFLYF	TGTGCCACCAGTGACGCCGGGACAGGGTTTCTGTATTTT
.	TRBJ1-3	.	TRBV9	CASSEGIRVEQRGNTIYF	TGTGCCAGCAGCGAGGGGATAAGGGTCGAACAAAGGGGAAACACCATATATTTT
.	TRBJ1-5	once	TRBV18	CASSPGRQLNSNQPQHF	TGTGCCAGCTCCCCAGGGAGGCAGCTGAATAGCAATCAGCCCCAGCATTTT
TRBD2	TRBJ2-1	.	TRBV19	CASNWVAGAGEQFF	TGTGCCAGTAATTGGGTAGCGGGAGCCGGCGAGCAGTTCTTC
.	TRBJ2-3	.	TRBV11-2	CASSFAGHNTDTQYF	TGTGCCAGCAGCTTTGCCGGACACAACACAGATACGCAGTATTTT
TRBD1	TRBJ2-7	.	TRBV6-1	CASSDGTGGPYEQYF	TGTGCCAGCAGTGACGGGACAGGGGGGCCCTACGAGCAGTACTTC
.	TRBJ1-3	.	TRBV19	CASSITGSGNTIYF	TGTGCCAGTAGTATCACGGGGTCTGGAAACACCATATATTTT
TRBD2	TRBJ2-3	once	TRBV5-4	CASSYVRSGRGTDTQYF	TGTGCCAGCAGTTACGTACGGAGCGGGAGGGGCACAGATACGCAGTATTTT
.	TRBJ2-2	.	TRBV6-5	CASSYFQGRNTGELFF	TGTGCCAGCAGTTACTTTCAGGGGCGAAACACCGGGGAGCTGTTTTTT
.	TRBJ2-7	.	TRBV28	CASSSRANSYEQYF	TGTGCCAGCAGTTCGAGGGCGAACTCCTACGAGCAGTACTTC
.	TRBJ1-5	.	TRBV18	CASSPAVQKQPQHF	TGTGCCAGCTCACCAGCAGTACAGAAACAGCCCCAGCATTTT
TRBD2	TRBJ2-2	.	TRBV11-3	CASSLYVGLAEGTGELFF	TGTGCCAGCAGCTTATACGTCGGACTAGCGGAAGGTACCGGGGAGCTGTTTTTT